The rows below give T cell receptor beta chains drawn from one sample of a study of T cells after yellow fever vaccination. TCRdb re-derived calls from the 5' RACE reads in MiXCR, one entry per CDR3 protein. The sample records some 120,000 distinct CDR3 sequences, 13% to 15% being singletons. Material: CD8+ T cells sorted from PBMCs, obtained 5 days after the yellow fever booster vaccination. The receptors were gathered from a young man who received the YFV17D yellow fever vaccine. Each CDR3 is given without its conserved first and last residue. The order of the fields is V gene, CDR3 protein.

TRBV5-6,ASSDDPTPNTEAF
TRBV5-1,ASSLAVLASNEQF
TRBV4-3,ASSPSQGGIRYEQY
TRBV29-1,SVEIQETQY
TRBV5-1,ASSVLGPQGAYEQY
TRBV6-1,ASLPRNSGANVLT
TRBV6-1,ASSELPSSSSYNEQF
TRBV4-1,ASSQAGGVGNIQY
TRBV12-3/TRBV12-4,ASSPPALNDTQY
TRBV9,ASSGGTGGKDTQY
TRBV4-3,ASSQDPGAQETQY
TRBV27,ASSFDMPGFYEQY
TRBV19,ASSISHNEQF
TRBV5-1,ASSLEDRVSTGELF
TRBV20-1,SARERRAPYNEQF
TRBV12-3/TRBV12-4,ASSFGRGETQY
TRBV6-2/TRBV6-3,ASSYVTSGTDTQY
TRBV2,ASTTRGSYNEQF
TRBV4-1,ASSQAPYQTLNTEAF
TRBV10-3,AIRPTGNTEAF
TRBV12-3/TRBV12-4,ASVGQYQETQY
TRBV4-1,ASSQGASAGYDYEQY
TRBV4-1,ASSLPSGMGSDTQY
TRBV4-3,ASSQAGTGGYPQH
TRBV20-1,SAEQGEGRPGELF
TRBV4-3,ASSRGTSGAKETQY
TRBV4-2,ASSQERNTEAF
TRBV18,ASSVTGGRTYGYT
TRBV5-1,ASSLVAGGLILGEETQY
TRBV7-9,ASTLRGLNNEQF
TRBV9,ASSVSAPWSGGTDTQY
TRBV6-6,ASSRTGGRADTQY
TRBV7-2,ASSFYGGLDYGYT